Shown below are 24 T cell receptor beta chains from a single sample sequenced in a study of somatic mutations in cytotoxic T cells in rheumatoid arthritis. Method: immunoSEQ multiplex PCR; TCRdb's copy keeps in-frame clones and lacks some. In the table there are 20,000 or so clones, approximately 80% of which are singletons. The specimen sequenced was CD8+ T cells sorted from blood. The receptors originated from a woman between 45 and 60 years old in good health.

The rearrangement joins TRBV4-1 to TRBJ1-6, with D tentatively TRBD1 (6 bases). Germline V gene data show CDR1 as MGHRA and CDR2 as YSYEKL. Trimming took off 6 bases at V and 7 bases at J, with 10 bases between the two ends. The CDR3 spans 13 residues. For the CDR3, the DNA is TGCGCCAGCAGGGACAGTCAAAATTCACCCCTCCACTTT. Its protein is CASRDSQNSPLHF.

The chain combines TRBV15 with TRBJ1-2, with TRBD1 identical over 8 bases. After removal of 5 bases from V and 5 bases from J, the junction contained 19 bases not matched to a gene. Germline V gene sequence: CDR1 LNHNV, CDR2 YYDKDF (reference sequence). The CDR3 sequence is 18 residues long. The CDR3 region is CATSGDSSTGEGAYGYTF. CDR3 bases: TGTGCCACCAGCGGCGACTCCTCGACAGGGGAAGGCGCTTATGGCTACACCTTC.

This clone is medium-sized by share. The chain recombines TRBV28 with TRBJ1-5, with 7 bases aligning to TRBD1. The germline V gene has CDR1 MDHEN and CDR2 SYDVKM. The CDR3 consists of 15 residues. V was pared by 5 bases and J by 0 bases, with 4 bases of the junction left unmatched. CDR3 DNA: TGTGCCAGCAGTCACAGGGGTTATAGCAATCAGCCCCAGCATTTT. The encoded protein is CASSHRGYSNQPQHF.

This clone is judged medium-sized (0.01 to 0.1%). The chain uses TRBV7-8 and TRBJ1-1; D uncertain. The V and J ends lost 5 bases and 7 bases respectively, with 14 bases between them. The CDR3 sequence is 13 residues long. Germline V gives CDR1 SGHVS, CDR2 FQNEAQ. The CDR3 DNA sequence: TGTGCCAGCAGCCTTTCAGTCCGGCTTGAAGCTTTCTTT. This translates into CASSLSVRLEAFF.

This clone occurred once. The CDR3 loop reads CASSKTGELYEQYF. CDR3 in DNA: TGTGCCAGCAGCAAGACAGGGGAATTATACGAGCAGTACTTC. The rearrangement links TRBV6-1 to TRBJ2-7; 8 bases align to TRBD1. The CDR3 loop spans 14 amino acids. CDR1 is MNHNS and CDR2 is SASEGT in the germline V gene. V lost 6 bases and J lost 4; bases outside the gene matches: 8.

V usage is TRBV7-2 and J usage is TRBJ2-7, with 14 positions matching TRBD2. This CDR3 is built from 14 residues. Germline values: CDR1 SGHTA, CDR2 FQGNSA. With V trimmed by 4 bases and J by 7 bases, 3 bases remained unmatched. As DNA, the CDR3 is TGTGCCAGCAGCTCGGGACTAGCGGGAGAAGAGCAGTACTTC. Translating it yields CASSSGLAGEEQYF. The entire variable domain, with the rest obtained from reference TRBV7-2 and TRBJ2-7, is as follows: GAGVSQSPSNKVTEKGKDVELRCDPISGHTALYWYRQSLGQGLEFLIYFQGNSAPDKSGLPSDRFSAERTGGSVSTLTIQRTQQEDSAVYLCASSSGLAGEEQYFGPGTRLTVT.

The chain uses TRBV11-1 and TRBJ2-5; D unclear. Germline V gene lookup returns CDR1 SGHAT and CDR2 FQDESV (reference sequence). This CDR3 spans 11 amino acids. Trimming left V 5 bases short and J 0 bases short, with 1 base between. CDR3: CASSNQETQYF. CDR3 in DNA: TGTGCCAGCAGCAACCAAGAGACCCAGTACTTC.

In this sample, this clone turned up once. The sample holds other DNA sequences that translate to the same CDR3. This chain connects TRBV29-1 to TRBJ1-2, with TRBD1 matching 9 bases. The CDR3 runs to 13 residues. V trimming: 5 bases; J trimming: 4 bases; junction bases outside the gene matches: 5. Germline V lookup: CDR1 SQVTM, CDR2 ANQGSEA. The CDR3 here is CSVPLDRGYGYTF. CDR3 bases: TGCAGCGTTCCCCTGGACAGGGGCTATGGCTACACCTTC. The variable domain in full, with the rest retrieved from reference TRBV29-1 and TRBJ1-2, is SAVISQKPSRDICQRGTSLTIQCQVDSQVTMMFWYRQQPGQSLTLIATANQGSEATYESGFVIDKFPISRPNLTFSTLTVSNMSPEDSSIYLCSVPLDRGYGYTFGSGTRLTVV.

The rearrangement uses TRBV9 and TRBJ2-7, with 11 positions matching TRBD2. The V gene's germline CDR1 is SGDLS and CDR2 YYNGEE. Trimming at V came to 3 bases and at J to 2 bases, leaving 4 bases not matched to a gene. The CDR3 is 15 residues long. Here the CDR3 reads CASSAYSGGAYEQYF. Written as DNA, the CDR3 is TGTGCCAGCAGCGCATATAGCGGGGGGGCCTACGAGCAGTACTTC.

This clone showed up just a few times. The chain has TRBV14 and TRBJ2-1; D is perhaps TRBD1 (6 bases). V lost 4 bases, J lost 4 bases, and 8 bases lay in between. The CDR3 consists of 13 residues. CDR1 SGHDN and CDR2 FVKESK come from the germline V gene. CDR3 protein: CASSRTGYNEQFF. CDR3 in DNA: TGTGCCAGCAGCCGCACAGGGTACAATGAGCAGTTCTTC.

Only one count was recorded for this clone. The chain is built from TRBV7-9 and TRBJ2-7; no firm D call. The CDR3 has 13 amino acids. The germline gives CDR1 SEHNR, CDR2 FQNEAQ (reference sequence). V gave up 5 bases and J gave up 1 base, with 9 bases separating them. The CDR3 DNA reads TGTGCCAGCAGCCCACTATCGTCCTACGAGCAGTACTTC. It specifies CASSPLSSYEQYF.

V and J are TRBV7-8 and TRBJ2-2; D uncertain. V was pared by 5 bases and J by 1 base, with 8 bases between. The CDR3 totals 14 residues. The V gene's germline CDR1 is SGHVS and CDR2 FQNEAQ. CDR3: CASSTRQNTGELFF. The DNA for the CDR3 is TGTGCCAGCAGCACCCGACAGAACACCGGGGAGCTGTTTTTT.

As DNA, the CDR3 is TGTGCCAGCAGAGCCGGGACAGGGGTAGGCAATGAGCAGTTCTTC. It is translated as CASRAGTGVGNEQFF. The J gene is TRBJ2-1, the V gene TRBV6-5; 10 nucleotides match TRBD1. The trim removed 6 bases at V and 6 bases at J, leaving 8 bases unmatched. The CDR3 is made up of 15 amino acids. The germline CDR1 and CDR2 sequences are MNHEY and SVGAGI.

The CDR3 nucleotides read TGCGCCAGCAGTGAGAACGGGGACGAGCAGTACTTC. Translated: CASSENGDEQYF. The rearrangement uses TRBV10-2 and TRBJ2-7, with D possibly TRBD2 on 5 matching bases. Germline-derived CDR1 and CDR2 are WSHSY and SAAADI. This CDR3 contains 12 residues. Trimming removed 2 bases from V and 5 bases from J, with 7 bases in between.

The chain employs TRBV6-1 and TRBJ1-5; D is unclear. The CDR3 is 12 residues long. V was clipped by 3 bases and J by 7 bases, with 7 bases between them. Per germline, CDR1 MNHNS and CDR2 SASEGT. DNA for the CDR3: TGTGCCAGCAGTGACAATTTCCAGCCCCAGCATTTT. Translated: CASSDNFQPQHF.

The rearrangement joins TRBV2 to TRBJ2-7, with D possibly being TRBD1 or TRBD2 (5 bases each). Germline V gene lookup returns CDR1 SNHLY and CDR2 FYNNEI. The CDR3 covers 11 residues. Deletions cut 5 bases from V and 4 bases from J, with 6 bases between. The CDR3 region has the DNA TGTGCCAGCAGTTGGGGGTACGAGCAGTACTTC. Protein product: CASSWGYEQYF.

The chain recombines TRBV12-2 with TRBJ1-5; the table gives TRBD1 as D, unverified against the DNA. TRBV12-2 constitutes a pseudogene. This CDR3 is 18 amino acids long. In nucleotides, the CDR3 is TGTGCAAGTCGCGTCCGATCAGACAGGGCCGTTAGCAATCAGCCCCAGCATTTT. Amino acids: CASRVRSDRAVSNQPQHF.

Only one count was recorded for this clone. The J gene is TRBJ2-3, the V gene TRBV2; 8 bases line up with TRBD1. Germline V gene data show CDR1 as SNHLY and CDR2 as FYNNEI. V lost 4 bases to trimming and J lost 0 bases; unmatched junction nucleotides: 3. This CDR3 has 15 amino acids. The CDR3 region has the DNA TGTGCCAGCAGTGGTCGGGACAGGAGCACAGATACGCAGTATTTT. Translating gives CASSGRDRSTDTQYF.

The rearrangement links TRBV6-5 to TRBJ2-3; TRBD2 matches 11 bases. J lost 5 bases, V lost 6 bases, and 4 bases had no gene match. Germline CDR1 is MNHEY and CDR2 is SVGAGI. The CDR3 is 14 amino acids. The CDR3 coding sequence is TGTGCCAGCAGCCGCACTAGCGGGGGAGATACGCAGTATTTT. Translating gives CASSRTSGGDTQYF.

The chain uses TRBV27 and TRBJ2-1, with 7 bases identical to TRBD1. The V gene end was trimmed by 3 bases and the J gene end by 9 bases; junction bases not matched to a gene: 5. CDR1 and CDR2 from the germline V gene are MNHEY and SMNVEV (reference sequence). This CDR3 has 13 amino acids. The CDR3, as DNA: TGTGCCAGCAGTTTCACGACAGGGCTTGAGCAGTTCTTC. Translated, it gives CASSFTTGLEQFF.

This chain uses TRBV28 with TRBJ2-1; D unclear. Germline V gene data show CDR1 as MDHEN and CDR2 as SYDVKM. CDR3 length: 15 residues. Trimming removed 3 bases from V and 8 bases from J, with 17 bases in between. As DNA, the CDR3 is TGTGCCAGCAGTTTTTCTTATTCGTTGAGTGATGAGCAGTTCTTC. Translating it yields CASSFSYSLSDEQFF. Combining the CDR3 with reference TRBV28 and TRBJ2-1 gives the whole variable domain DVKVTQSSRYLVKRTGEKVFLECVQDMDHENMFWYRQDPGLGLRLIYFSYDVKMKEKGDIPEGYSVSREKKERFSLILESASTNQTSMYLCASSFSYSLSDEQFFGPGTRLTVL.

This clone showed up just a few times. This chain joins TRBV11-2 and TRBJ2-2; D unresolved. CDR3 size: 15 residues. Trimming removed 2 bases from V and 1 base from J, with 8 bases in between. Per the germline V gene, CDR1 is SGHAT and CDR2 is FQNNGV. CDR3 sequence: CASSLYGGNTGELFF. The DNA of the CDR3 is TGTGCCAGCAGCTTATATGGTGGGAACACCGGGGAGCTGTTTTTT. Drawing the rest from reference TRBV11-2 and TRBJ2-2, the complete variable domain is EAGVAQSPRYKIIEKRQSVAFWCNPISGHATLYWYQQILGQGPKLLIQFQNNGVVDDSQLPKDRFSAERLKGVDSTLKIQPAKLEDSAVYLCASSLYGGNTGELFFGEGSRLTVL.

CDR3 nucleotide sequence: TGTGCCAGCAGTGAAGTGGGCGGGAGCGGCACAGATACGCAGTATTTT. Its protein product is CASSEVGGSGTDTQYF. J is TRBJ2-3 and V is TRBV6-4; 7 bases are shared with TRBD2. CDR1 MRHNA and CDR2 SNTAGT come from the germline V gene. The CDR3 totals 16 residues. Germline trimming cut 3 bases from V and 1 base from J; bases unmatched to any gene: 7.

The genes are TRBV6-5 and TRBJ1-5; no reliable D call. Per the germline V gene, CDR1 is MNHEY and CDR2 is SVGAGI. Trimming cost V 5 bases and J 2 bases, with 13 bases left between them. The CDR3 has 15 amino acids. CDR3 protein: CASSQRSGGNQPQHF. The CDR3 coding sequence is TGTGCCAGCAGTCAACGATCTGGGGGCAATCAGCCCCAGCATTTT.